This entry is about one T cell receptor beta chain. These data come from a study of T cell changes during pregnancy in multiple sclerosis. The method was immunoSEQ multiplex PCR; TCRdb's version includes in-frame clones alone and lacks a portion of them. This sample has 35,000 to 50,000 clones, with 75% to 95% found just once. Germline CDR1 and CDR2: SGDLS and YYNGEE. Trimming took off 4 bases at V and 5 bases at J, with 9 bases between the two ends. This CDR3 spans 12 amino acids. The chain is built from TRBV9 and TRBJ1-2; D is uncertain. This receptor was obtained from a female donor in good health, enrolled as a control in a pregnancy study. The sample in question was CD4+ T cells from peripheral blood mononuclear cells, obtained after pregnancy. The CDR3, as DNA: TGTGCCAGCAGCTCCCAGTTGTATGGCTACACCTTC. Encoded protein: CASSSQLYGYTF.